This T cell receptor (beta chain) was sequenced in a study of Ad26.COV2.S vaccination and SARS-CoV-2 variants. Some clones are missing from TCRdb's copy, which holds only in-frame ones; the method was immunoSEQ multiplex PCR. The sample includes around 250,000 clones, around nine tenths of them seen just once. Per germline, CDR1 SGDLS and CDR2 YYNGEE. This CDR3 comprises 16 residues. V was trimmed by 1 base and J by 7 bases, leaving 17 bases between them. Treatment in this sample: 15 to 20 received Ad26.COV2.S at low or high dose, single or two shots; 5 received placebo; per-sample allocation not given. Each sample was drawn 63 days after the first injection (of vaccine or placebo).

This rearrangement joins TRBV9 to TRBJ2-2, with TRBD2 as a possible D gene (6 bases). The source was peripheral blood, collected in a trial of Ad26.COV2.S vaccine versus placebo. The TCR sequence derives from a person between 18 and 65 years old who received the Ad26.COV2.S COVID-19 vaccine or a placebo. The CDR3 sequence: CASSVSGGEMDGELFF. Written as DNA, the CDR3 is TGTGCCAGCAGCGTATCAGGCGGGGAAATGGACGGGGAGCTGTTTTTT.